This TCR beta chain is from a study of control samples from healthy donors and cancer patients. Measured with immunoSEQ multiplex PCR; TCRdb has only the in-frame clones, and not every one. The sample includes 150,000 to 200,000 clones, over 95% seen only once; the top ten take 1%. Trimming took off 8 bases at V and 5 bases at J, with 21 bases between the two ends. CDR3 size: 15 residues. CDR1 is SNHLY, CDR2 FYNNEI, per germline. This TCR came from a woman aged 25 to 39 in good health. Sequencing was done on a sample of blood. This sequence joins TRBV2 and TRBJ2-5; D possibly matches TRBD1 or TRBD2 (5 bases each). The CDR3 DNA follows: TGTGCCAGCGCCGATAACGGGGCGAGGTCGGAGACCCAGTACTTC. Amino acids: CASADNGARSETQYF.